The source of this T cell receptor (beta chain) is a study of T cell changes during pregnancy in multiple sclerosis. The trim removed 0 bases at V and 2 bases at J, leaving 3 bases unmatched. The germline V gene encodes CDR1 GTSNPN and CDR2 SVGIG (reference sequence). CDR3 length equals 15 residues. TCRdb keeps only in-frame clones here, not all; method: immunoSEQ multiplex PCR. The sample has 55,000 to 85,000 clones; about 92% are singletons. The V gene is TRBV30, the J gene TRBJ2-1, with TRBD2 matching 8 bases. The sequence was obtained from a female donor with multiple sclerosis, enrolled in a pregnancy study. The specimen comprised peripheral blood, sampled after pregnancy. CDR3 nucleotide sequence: TGTGCCTGGAGTGTACGTAGCGGGGCCTACAATGAGCAGTTCTTC. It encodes CAWSVRSGAYNEQFF.